This T cell receptor (beta chain) was observed in a study of T cell responses to AZD1222 COVID-19 vaccine. General study findings and limits: Repertoires were collected only later (after the peak T cell response had occurred). CD4 TCRs covered the whole spike, strongest at regions 160-218 and 743-854. The sample set comprised mostly white British donors with more females, and clonal diversity was possibly underestimated. Rises in breadth and depth of Spike-specific TCRs came after two AZD1222 doses.

The CDR3 loop spans 13 amino acids. Germline trimming cut 5 bases from V and 7 bases from J; bases unmatched to any gene: 6. Germline V lookup: CDR1 MNHEY, CDR2 SVGEGT. Clones were sequenced by immunoSEQ multiplex PCR, and TCRdb holds only the in-frame ones, with some missing. The sample has under 150,000 clones; around 90% are singletons. About this clone: Its antigen is unidentified.

This chain joins TRBV6-2 or TRBV6-3 and TRBJ2-5, with 8 nucleotides matching TRBD1. The starting material was peripheral blood, obtained 28 days after the second AZD1222 dose. This receptor was taken from an adult who received the AZD1222 COVID-19 vaccine. CDR3 protein: CASSRQGRGTQYF. In DNA form, the CDR3 reads TGTGCCAGCAGTCGACAGGGGCGGGGGACCCAGTACTTC.